This T cell receptor beta chain is from a study of blood T cell repertoires in COVID-19. CDR1 SGHTA and CDR2 FQGTGA come from the germline V gene. The CDR3 has 19 amino acids. Germline trimming cut 5 bases from V and 7 bases from J; bases unmatched to any gene: 23. Some clones are missing from TCRdb's copy, which holds only in-frame ones; the method was immunoSEQ multiplex PCR. The sample has roughly 380,000 clones, 89% seen once. Sequenced sample: peripheral blood. The gene calls are TRBV7-3 and TRBJ2-3; the match to TRBD2 covers 8 bases. This clonotype originated in a woman aged 40 to 50 with COVID-19, enrolled during active disease. CDR3 sequence reads: CASSPWVQRGNRNINTQYF. CDR3 in DNA: TGTGCCAGCAGCCCTTGGGTTCAGCGGGGGAACCGGAATATAAATACGCAGTATTTT.